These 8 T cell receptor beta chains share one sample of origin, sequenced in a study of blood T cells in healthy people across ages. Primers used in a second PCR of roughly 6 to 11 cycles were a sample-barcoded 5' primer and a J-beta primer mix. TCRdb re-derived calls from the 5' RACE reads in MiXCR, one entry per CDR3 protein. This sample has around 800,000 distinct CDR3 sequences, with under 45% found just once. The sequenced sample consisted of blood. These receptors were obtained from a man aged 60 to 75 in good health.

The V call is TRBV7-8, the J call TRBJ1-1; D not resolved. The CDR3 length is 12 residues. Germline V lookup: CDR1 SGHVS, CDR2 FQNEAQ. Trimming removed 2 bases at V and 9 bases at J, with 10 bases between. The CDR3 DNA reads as TGTGCCAGCAGCTTAAAAAGCTCGCAAGCTTTCTTT. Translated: CASSLKSSQAFF.

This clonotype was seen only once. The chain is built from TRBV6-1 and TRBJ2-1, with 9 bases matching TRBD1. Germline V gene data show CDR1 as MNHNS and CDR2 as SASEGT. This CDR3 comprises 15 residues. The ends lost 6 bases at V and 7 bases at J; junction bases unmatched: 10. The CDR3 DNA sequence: TGTGCCAGCAGCGACCGGGACAGGGTAGGAAATGAGCAGTTCTTC. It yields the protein CASSDRDRVGNEQFF.

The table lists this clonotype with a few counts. CDR3 nucleotide sequence: TGTGCCAGCAGCCCCGGGACATCCAATACAAACATTCAGTACTTC. Amino acid sequence: CASSPGTSNTNIQYF. This chain uses TRBV7-3 with TRBJ2-4, with D tentatively TRBD1 (6 bases). This CDR3 contains 15 residues. Germline V gene data show CDR1 as SGHTA and CDR2 as FQGTGA. V was pared by 5 bases and J by 6 bases, with 17 bases between.

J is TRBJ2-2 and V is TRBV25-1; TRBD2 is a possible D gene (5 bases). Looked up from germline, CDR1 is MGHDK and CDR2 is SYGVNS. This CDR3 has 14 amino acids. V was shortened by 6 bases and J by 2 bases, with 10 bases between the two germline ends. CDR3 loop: CASRQRLNTGELFF. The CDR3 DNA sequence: TGTGCCAGCAGGCAGAGACTAAACACCGGGGAGCTGTTTTTT.

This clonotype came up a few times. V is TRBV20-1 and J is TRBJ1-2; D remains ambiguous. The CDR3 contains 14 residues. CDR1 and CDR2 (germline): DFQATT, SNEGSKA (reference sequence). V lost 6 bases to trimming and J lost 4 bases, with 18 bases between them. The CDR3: CSAPGPRSGYGYTF. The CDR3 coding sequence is TGCAGTGCCCCCGGGCCTCGGTCGGGCTATGGCTACACCTTC.

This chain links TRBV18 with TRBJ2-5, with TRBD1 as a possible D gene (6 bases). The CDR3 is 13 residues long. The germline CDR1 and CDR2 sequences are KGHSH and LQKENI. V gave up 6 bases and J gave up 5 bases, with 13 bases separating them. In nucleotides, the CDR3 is TGTGCCAGCTCGAACAGGGCCGACGAGACCCAGTACTTC. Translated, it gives CASSNRADETQYF. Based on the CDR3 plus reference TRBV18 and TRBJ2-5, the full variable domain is NAGVMQNPRHLVRRRGQEARLRCSPMKGHSHVYWYRQLPEEGLKFMVYLQKENIIDESGMPKERFSAEFPKEGPSILRIQQVVRGDSAAYFCASSNRADETQYFGPGTRLLVL.

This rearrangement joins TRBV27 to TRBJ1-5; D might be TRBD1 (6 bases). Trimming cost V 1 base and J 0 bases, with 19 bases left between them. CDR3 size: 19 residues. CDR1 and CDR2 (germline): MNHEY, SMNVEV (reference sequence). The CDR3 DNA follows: TGTGCCAGCAGTTTATTGCGGGCCGTAGGGGGGTATAGCAATCAGCCCCAGCATTTT. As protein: CASSLLRAVGGYSNQPQHF.

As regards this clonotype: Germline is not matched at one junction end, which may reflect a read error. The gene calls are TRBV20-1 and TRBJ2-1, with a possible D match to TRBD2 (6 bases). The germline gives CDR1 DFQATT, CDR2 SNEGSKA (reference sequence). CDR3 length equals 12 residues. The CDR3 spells CSARGSYKEQFF. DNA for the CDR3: TGCAGTGCCCGGGGGTCCTACAAGGAGCAGTTCTTC.